This is a list of T cell receptor beta chains from one sample in a study of cytomegalovirus exposure and HLA in healthy donors. Here immunoSEQ multiplex PCR was the method, and the copy in TCRdb shows in-frame clones only, minus some. The sample gives about 200,000 clones, around 79% of which show up once; roughly 4.5% is in the top ten. The sample comprised PBMCs. Receptors originate from a woman younger than 45 in good health and CMV-seropositive. Each CDR3 is given with its conserved first and last residue. The D gene is left open where the match is weak. Some rows mark clone size as missing; the rest say once, few, many or name a class of expanded clone.

v_call	d_call	clone_size	j_call	cdr3_aa	cdr3_nt
TRBV5-1	TRBD2	NA	TRBJ2-6	CASSLAGGGDSGANVLTF	TGCGCCAGCAGCTTGGCGGGCGGGGGAGACTCTGGGGCCAACGTCCTGACTTTC
TRBV5-4	NA	NA	TRBJ1-2	CASSLERGNNYGYTF	TGTGCCAGCAGCTTGGAAAGGGGGAATAACTATGGCTACACCTTC
TRBV27	NA	NA	TRBJ1-1	CASSYGVEGTEAFF	TGTGCCAGCAGTTACGGGGTAGAGGGCACTGAAGCTTTCTTT
TRBV6-6	TRBD1	NA	TRBJ2-7	CASRIRDRGDEQYF	TGTGCCAGCAGAATCCGGGACAGGGGAGACGAGCAGTACTTC
TRBV7-8	TRBD2	NA	TRBJ2-5	CASFPTGVAGMYQETQYF	TGTGCCAGCTTTCCCACGGGAGTAGCGGGGATGTACCAAGAGACCCAGTACTTC
TRBV4-1	TRBD2	NA	TRBJ2-1	CASSQEEIPGLAGNEQFF	TGCGCCAGCAGCCAAGAGGAGATACCGGGACTAGCGGGCAATGAGCAGTTCTTC
TRBV19	NA	NA	TRBJ1-2	CASSRPDRNYGYTF	TGTGCCAGTAGCCGTCCCGACAGGAACTATGGCTACACCTTC
TRBV2	TRBD1	once	TRBJ2-3	CASSNRGDTQYF	TGTGCCAGCAGCAACAGGGGAGATACGCAGTATTTT
TRBV7-9	NA	NA	TRBJ1-3	CASSLGTPRSLSGNTIYF	TGTGCCAGCAGCTTAGGAACGCCTCGGAGCCTCTCTGGAAACACCATATATTTT
TRBV27	NA	NA	TRBJ2-2	CASSWAMNTGELFF	TGTGCCAGCAGTTGGGCTATGAACACCGGGGAGCTGTTTTTT
TRBV18	NA	NA	TRBJ1-3	CASSPGSTPSIYF	TGTGCCAGCTCACCAGGTTCGACACCCTCCATATATTTT
TRBV10-3	NA	NA	TRBJ2-3	CAILRQGTDTQYF	TGTGCCATCTTAAGGCAGGGCACAGATACGCAGTATTTT
TRBV2	TRBD1	NA	TRBJ2-7	CASSRQGAINEQYF	TGTGCCAGCAGCAGACAGGGGGCAATCAACGAGCAGTACTTC
TRBV7-6	NA	NA	TRBJ2-7	CASSSVGHRSYEQYF	TGTGCCAGCAGCTCCGTGGGGCACCGAAGCTACGAGCAGTACTTC
TRBV10-1	TRBD1	NA	TRBJ1-2	CASSPGGRNYGYTF	TGCGCCAGCAGTCCAGGGGGCCGGAACTATGGCTACACCTTC
TRBV5-4	NA	NA	TRBJ2-7	CASRLDLKSSYEQYF	TGTGCCAGCAGACTAGACTTGAAAAGCTCCTACGAGCAGTACTTC
TRBV4-3	NA	NA	TRBJ1-6	CASSQGRAYNSPLHF	TGCGCCAGCAGCCAAGGCAGGGCCTATAATTCACCCCTCCACTTT
TRBV14	NA	NA	TRBJ1-5	CASSPRREGRLRQPQHF	TGTGCCAGCAGCCCACGGCGGGAGGGCAGGCTGCGACAGCCCCAGCATTTT
TRBV10-3	TRBD1	NA	TRBJ2-3	CAISPYRGGANSTDTQYF	TGTGCCATCAGTCCATACAGGGGTGGTGCCAATAGCACAGATACGCAGTATTTT
TRBV11-3	TRBD2	NA	TRBJ2-7	CASSGWREGLVEQYF	TGTGCCAGCAGCGGGTGGCGGGAGGGCCTGGTCGAGCAGTACTTC
TRBV29-1	NA	once	TRBJ1-2	CSVDSMRSNYGYTF	TGCAGCGTTGATTCCATGCGGAGTAACTATGGCTACACCTTC
TRBV6-5	NA	once	TRBJ2-1	CASRSVSAEQFF	TGTGCCAGCCGAAGCGTCTCCGCTGAGCAGTTCTTC
TRBV7-9	TRBD1	NA	TRBJ2-3	CASRSPGQGGDTQYF	TGTGCCAGCAGGTCCCCGGGACAGGGGGGAGATACGCAGTATTTT
TRBV19	NA	NA	TRBJ2-6	CASSGFGAALSGANVLTF	TGTGCCAGTTCCGGGTTTGGGGCAGCCTTGTCTGGGGCCAACGTCCTGACTTTC
TRBV2	NA	NA	TRBJ2-5	CASSETGGGETQYF	TGTGCCAGCAGTGAGACAGGCGGGGGTGAGACCCAGTACTTC
TRBV5-1	TRBD1	few	TRBJ1-4	CASSWTGGFYEKLFF	TGCGCCAGCAGTTGGACAGGGGGGTTTTATGAAAAACTGTTTTTT
TRBV10-3	TRBD2	NA	TRBJ2-3	CAISGTSGVTDTQYF	TGTGCCATCAGTGGGACTAGCGGGGTCACAGATACGCAGTATTTT
TRBV6-5	NA	few	TRBJ1-2	CASRSRVGANYGYTF	TGTGCCAGCAGGTCCAGAGTGGGAGCTAACTATGGCTACACCTTC
TRBV5-1	TRBD2	NA	TRBJ2-1	CASSPERTSGGYNEQFF	TGCGCCAGCAGCCCAGAAAGGACTAGCGGGGGGTACAATGAGCAGTTCTTC
TRBV18	NA	NA	TRBJ1-1	CASSQTEGTEAFF	TGTGCCAGCTCACAAACAGAAGGCACTGAAGCTTTCTTT
TRBV7-8	TRBD1	few	TRBJ1-4	CASSRGQYEEKLFF	TGTGCCAGCAGCCGGGGACAGTATGAGGAAAAACTGTTTTTT
TRBV2	TRBD1	NA	TRBJ1-2	CARNDRVPLYGYTF	TGTGCCAGAAACGACAGGGTCCCTCTCTATGGCTACACCTTC
TRBV6-5	NA	NA	TRBJ1-1	CASSPGGNAEAFF	TGTGCCAGCAGCCCCGGGGGGAACGCTGAAGCTTTCTTT
TRBV11-2	NA	NA	TRBJ2-1	CASSFIQYEQFF	TGTGCCAGCAGCTTCATACAGTATGAGCAGTTCTTC
TRBV11-3	TRBD1	NA	TRBJ2-5	CASSLGDRLSETQYF	TGTGCCAGCAGCTTAGGGGACAGGCTGAGCGAGACCCAGTACTTC
TRBV27	NA	few	TRBJ2-3	CASSFSGATDTQYF	TGTGCCAGCAGTTTTTCAGGGGCAACAGATACGCAGTATTTT
TRBV7-2	TRBD2	NA	TRBJ2-7	CASSLGPGLHLYEQYF	TGTGCCAGCAGCTTAGGGCCGGGACTACATCTCTACGAGCAGTACTTC
TRBV4-3	NA	once	TRBJ2-5	CASSQGQGQGETQYF	TGCGCCAGCAGCCAAGGGCAGGGGCAGGGAGAGACCCAGTACTTC
TRBV5-4	TRBD1	NA	TRBJ1-4	CASSLDRGLSEKLFF	TGTGCCAGCAGCTTGGACAGGGGTTTATCGGAAAAACTGTTTTTT
TRBV18	TRBD1	NA	TRBJ2-6	CASSLIQGAIGSGANVLTF	TGTGCCAGCTCACTAATACAGGGGGCGATCGGGTCTGGGGCCAACGTCCTGACTTTC
TRBV7-9	TRBD1	NA	TRBJ2-7	CASSPRDSFSYEQYF	TGTGCCAGCAGCCCCCGGGACAGCTTCTCCTACGAGCAGTACTTC
TRBV10-3	NA	NA	TRBJ1-2	CAISGGVPRGGYTF	TGTGCCATCAGTGGGGGGGTCCCTCGAGGGGGCTACACCTTC
TRBV7-6	NA	NA	TRBJ2-7	CASVGRTSYEQYF	TGTGCCAGCGTGGGGCGGACCTCCTACGAGCAGTACTTC
TRBV18	TRBD2	NA	TRBJ2-7	CASSPPGGNEQYF	TGTGCCAGCTCACCCCCGGGGGGGAACGAGCAGTACTTC
TRBV4-3	TRBD1	NA	TRBJ1-2	CASRGQGNGYTF	TGCGCCAGCAGAGGACAGGGGAACGGCTACACCTTC
TRBV6-5	TRBD1	NA	TRBJ1-2	CASSYPQDRVGYTF	TGTGCCAGCAGTTACCCGCAGGACAGGGTTGGCTACACCTTC
TRBV4-1	TRBD1	once	TRBJ2-3	CASSHLQGAEDTQYF	TGCGCCAGCAGCCACCTCCAGGGGGCGGAAGATACGCAGTATTTT
TRBV29-1	NA	NA	TRBJ1-2	CSVDEQTMNGYTF	TGCAGCGTTGACGAACAGACCATGAATGGCTACACCTTC
TRBV7-2	TRBD2	NA	TRBJ2-5	CASSLGEGLRRSETQYF	TGTGCCAGCAGCTTAGGGGAGGGGCTGAGGAGGTCCGAGACCCAGTACTTC
TRBV5-6	NA	once	TRBJ1-1	CASSLAGGRTEAFF	TGTGCCAGCAGCTTGGCTGGGGGCCGCACTGAAGCTTTCTTT
TRBV7-9	TRBD1	NA	TRBJ2-5	CASSLGQGQETQYF	TGTGCCAGCAGCCTGGGACAGGGCCAAGAGACCCAGTACTTC
TRBV2	TRBD1	NA	TRBJ2-4	CASSADRGHIQYF	TGTGCCAGCAGTGCGGACAGGGGACACATTCAGTACTTC
TRBV12-5	NA	NA	TRBJ2-1	CASGLVSGYSSYNEQFF	TGTGCTAGTGGTTTGGTTAGCGGCTACTCTTCCTACAATGAGCAGTTCTTC
TRBV5-8	NA	NA	TRBJ2-5	CASSLVQEETQYF	TGTGCCAGCAGCTTGGTACAAGAAGAGACCCAGTACTTC
TRBV6-1	TRBD1	NA	TRBJ2-1	CASSEGPGQGLNEQFF	TGTGCCAGCAGTGAAGGACCGGGACAGGGGTTAAATGAGCAGTTCTTC
TRBV7-2	NA	NA	TRBJ2-7	CASSPGGYEQYF	TGTGCCAGCAGCCCCGGGGGCTACGAGCAGTACTTC
TRBV4-3	NA	NA	TRBJ2-1	CASSPRGTISNEQFF	TGCGCCAGCAGCCCGCGGGGTACTATATCCAATGAGCAGTTCTTC
TRBV18	TRBD2	NA	TRBJ2-5	CASSPGSGGETQYF	TGTGCCAGCTCACCGGGGAGCGGGGGAGAGACCCAGTACTTC
TRBV27	TRBD1	NA	TRBJ1-2	CASSAYRGTHGYTF	TGTGCCAGCAGTGCTTACAGGGGGACCCATGGCTACACCTTC